This T cell receptor (beta chain) was retrieved from a study of blood T cells in healthy people across ages. Across the whole study: When template switching was applied, about one barcoded beta molecule was captured per two T cells.

Sample-barcoded 5' priming and a J-beta primer mix drove a second PCR of roughly 7 to 11 cycles. TCRdb fed the 5' RACE reads into MiXCR, producing one record per CDR3 protein. Altogether roughly 930,000 distinct CDR3 sequences are present, 40% to 60% being singletons, with the ten largest covering around 15%. This CDR3 has 15 amino acids. Germline trimming cut 0 bases from V and 4 bases from J; bases unmatched to any gene: 3. Study-level findings and limits: Higher naive T cell percentage went strongly together with higher TCR beta diversity. Without sorted subsets, naive and antigen-experienced compartments could not be conclusively compared. Versus aged donors, long-lived donors had higher diversity and more naive CD4+ cells.

This clonotype was observed many times. Its specificity is unknown. The chain employs TRBV12-3 or TRBV12-4 and TRBJ2-1, with 7 positions matching TRBD2. This sequence was found in a man younger than 40 in good health. The material sequenced was blood. The CDR3 nucleotides read TGTGCCAGCAGTTTAGCGGCGGGGGTTTACAATGAGCAGTTCTTC. The encoded protein is CASSLAAGVYNEQFF.